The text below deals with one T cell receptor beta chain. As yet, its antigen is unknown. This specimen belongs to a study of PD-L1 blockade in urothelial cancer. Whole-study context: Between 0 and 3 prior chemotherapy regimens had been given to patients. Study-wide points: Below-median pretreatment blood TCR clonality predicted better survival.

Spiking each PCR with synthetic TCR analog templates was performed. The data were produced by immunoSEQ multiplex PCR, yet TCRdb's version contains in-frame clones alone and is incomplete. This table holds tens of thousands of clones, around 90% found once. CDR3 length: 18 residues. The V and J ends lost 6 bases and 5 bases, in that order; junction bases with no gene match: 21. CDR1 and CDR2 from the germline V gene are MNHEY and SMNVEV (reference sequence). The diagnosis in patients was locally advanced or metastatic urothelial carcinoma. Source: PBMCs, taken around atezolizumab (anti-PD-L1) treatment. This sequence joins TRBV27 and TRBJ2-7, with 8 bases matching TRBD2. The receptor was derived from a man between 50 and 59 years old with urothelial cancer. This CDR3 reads CASSPPTSERRSLNEQYF. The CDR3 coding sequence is TGTGCCAGCAGCCCGCCGACTAGCGAGAGGCGGAGCCTAAACGAGCAGTACTTC.